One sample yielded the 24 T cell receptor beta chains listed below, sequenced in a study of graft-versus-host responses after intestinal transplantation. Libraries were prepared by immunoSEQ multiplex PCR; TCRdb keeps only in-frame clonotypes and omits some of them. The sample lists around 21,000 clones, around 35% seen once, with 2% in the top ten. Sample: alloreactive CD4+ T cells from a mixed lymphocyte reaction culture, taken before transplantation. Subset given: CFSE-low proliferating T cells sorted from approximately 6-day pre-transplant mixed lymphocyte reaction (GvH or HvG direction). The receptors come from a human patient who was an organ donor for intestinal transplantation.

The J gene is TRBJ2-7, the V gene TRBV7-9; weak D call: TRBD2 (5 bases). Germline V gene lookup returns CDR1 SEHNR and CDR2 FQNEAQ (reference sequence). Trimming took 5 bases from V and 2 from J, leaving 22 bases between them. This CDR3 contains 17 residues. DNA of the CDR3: TGTGCCAGCAGCCAACCCCCGGGGAGTTTAGGACCCTACGAGCAGTACTTC. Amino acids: CASSQPPGSLGPYEQYF.

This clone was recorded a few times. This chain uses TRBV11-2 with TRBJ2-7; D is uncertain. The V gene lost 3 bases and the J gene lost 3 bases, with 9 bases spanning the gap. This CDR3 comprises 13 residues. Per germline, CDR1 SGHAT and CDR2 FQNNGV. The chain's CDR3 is CASSLQVLYEQYF. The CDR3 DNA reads TGTGCCAGCAGCTTGCAGGTACTCTACGAGCAGTACTTC. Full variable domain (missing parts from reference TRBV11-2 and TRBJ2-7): EAGVAQSPRYKIIEKRQSVAFWCNPISGHATLYWYQQILGQGPKLLIQFQNNGVVDDSQLPKDRFSAERLKGVDSTLKIQPAKLEDSAVYLCASSLQVLYEQYFGPGTRLTVT.

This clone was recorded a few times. The CDR3 here is CASSPRTGGEQYF. The CDR3 coding sequence is TGTGCCAGCTCACCCAGGACAGGGGGCGAGCAGTACTTC. This chain uses TRBV18 with TRBJ2-7; 10 bases map to TRBD1. This CDR3 region has 13 residues. CDR1 KGHSH and CDR2 LQKENI come from the germline V gene. V was pared by 3 bases and J by 6 bases, with 2 bases of the junction left unmatched.

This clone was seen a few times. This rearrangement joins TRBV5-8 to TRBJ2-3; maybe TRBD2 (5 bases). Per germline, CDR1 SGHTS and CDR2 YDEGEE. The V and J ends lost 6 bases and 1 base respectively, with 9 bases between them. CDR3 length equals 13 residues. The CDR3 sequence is CASNQAGTDTQYF. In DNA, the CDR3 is TGTGCCAGCAACCAAGCGGGCACAGATACGCAGTATTTT.

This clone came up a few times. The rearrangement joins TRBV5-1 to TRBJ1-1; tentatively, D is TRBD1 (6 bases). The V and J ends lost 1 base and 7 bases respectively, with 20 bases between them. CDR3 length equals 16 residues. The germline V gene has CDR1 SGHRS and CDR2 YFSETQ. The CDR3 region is CASSLLQTGTSSEAFF. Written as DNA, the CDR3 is TGCGCCAGCAGCTTGTTGCAGACAGGAACCAGCAGTGAAGCTTTCTTT.

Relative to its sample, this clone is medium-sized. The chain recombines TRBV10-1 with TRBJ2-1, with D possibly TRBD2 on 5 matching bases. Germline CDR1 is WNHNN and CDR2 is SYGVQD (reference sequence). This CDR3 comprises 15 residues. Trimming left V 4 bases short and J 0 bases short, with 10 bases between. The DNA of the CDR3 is TGCGCCAGCAGTGCTAGCCGAAGCTCCTACAATGAGCAGTTCTTC. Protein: CASSASRSSYNEQFF.

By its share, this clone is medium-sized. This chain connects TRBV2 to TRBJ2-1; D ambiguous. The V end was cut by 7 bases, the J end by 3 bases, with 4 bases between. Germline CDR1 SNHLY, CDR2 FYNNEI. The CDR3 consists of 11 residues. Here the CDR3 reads CASTLYNEQFF. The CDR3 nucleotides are TGTGCCAGCACGCTCTACAATGAGCAGTTCTTC. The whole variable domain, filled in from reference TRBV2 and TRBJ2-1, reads EPEVTQTPSHQVTQMGQEVILRCVPISNHLYFYWYRQILGQKVEFLVSFYNNEISEKSEIFDDQFSVERPDGSNFTLKIRSTKLEDSAMYFCASTLYNEQFFGPGTRLTVL.

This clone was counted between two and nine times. The CDR3 reads CASSVSPSYGTGRDYGYTF. As DNA, the CDR3 is TGTGCCAGCAGCGTATCCCCCTCATACGGGACAGGGCGAGACTATGGCTACACCTTC. The gene calls are TRBV9 and TRBJ1-2; 9 bases fit TRBD1. CDR1 SGDLS and CDR2 YYNGEE come from the germline V gene. CDR3 length equals 19 residues. With 1 base clipped from V and 3 bases from J, the junction kept 16 bases outside the gene matches.

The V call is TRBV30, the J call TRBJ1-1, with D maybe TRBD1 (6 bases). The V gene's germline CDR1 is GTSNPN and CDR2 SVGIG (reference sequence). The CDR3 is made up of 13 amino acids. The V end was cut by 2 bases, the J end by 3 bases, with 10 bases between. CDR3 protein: CAWSLQGYTEAFF. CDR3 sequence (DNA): TGTGCCTGGAGTCTTCAGGGGTACACTGAAGCTTTCTTT. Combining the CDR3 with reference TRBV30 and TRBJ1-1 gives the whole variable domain SQTIHQWPATLVQPVGSPLSLECTVEGTSNPNLYWYRQAAGRGLQLLFYSVGIGQISSEVPQNLSASRPQDRQFILSSKKLLLSDSGFYLCAWSLQGYTEAFFGQGTRLTVV.

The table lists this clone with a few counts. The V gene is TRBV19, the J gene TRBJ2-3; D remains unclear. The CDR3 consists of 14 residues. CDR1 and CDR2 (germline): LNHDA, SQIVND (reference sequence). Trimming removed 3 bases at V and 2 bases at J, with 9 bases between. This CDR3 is CASSIMAATDTQYF. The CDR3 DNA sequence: TGTGCCAGTAGTATTATGGCAGCCACAGATACGCAGTATTTT. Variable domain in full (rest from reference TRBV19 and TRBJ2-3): DGGITQSPKYLFRKEGQNVTLSCEQNLNHDAMYWYRQDPGQGLRLIYYSQIVNDFQKGDIAEGYSVSREKKESFPLTVTSAQKNPTAFYLCASSIMAATDTQYFGPGTRLTVL.

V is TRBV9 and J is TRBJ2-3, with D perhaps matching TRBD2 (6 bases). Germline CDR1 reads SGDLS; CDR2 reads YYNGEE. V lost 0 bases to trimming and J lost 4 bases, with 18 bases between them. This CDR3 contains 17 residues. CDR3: CASSVDGGPPLADTQYF. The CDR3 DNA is TGTGCCAGCAGCGTAGACGGAGGGCCCCCTTTGGCAGATACGCAGTATTTT.

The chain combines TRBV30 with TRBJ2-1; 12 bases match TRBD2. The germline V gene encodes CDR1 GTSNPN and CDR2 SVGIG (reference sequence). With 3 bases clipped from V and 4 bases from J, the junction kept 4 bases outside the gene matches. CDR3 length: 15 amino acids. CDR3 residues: CAWRPLAGGYNEQFF. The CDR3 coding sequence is TGTGCCTGGAGGCCCCTAGCGGGAGGGTACAATGAGCAGTTCTTC.

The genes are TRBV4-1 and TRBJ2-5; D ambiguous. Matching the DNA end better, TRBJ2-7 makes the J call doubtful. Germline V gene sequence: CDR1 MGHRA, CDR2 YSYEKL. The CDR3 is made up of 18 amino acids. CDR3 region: CASSQELLGLVRSYEQYF. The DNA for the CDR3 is TGCGCCAGCAGCCAAGAGCTCCTCGGGTTGGTACGCTCCTACGAGCAGTACTTC.

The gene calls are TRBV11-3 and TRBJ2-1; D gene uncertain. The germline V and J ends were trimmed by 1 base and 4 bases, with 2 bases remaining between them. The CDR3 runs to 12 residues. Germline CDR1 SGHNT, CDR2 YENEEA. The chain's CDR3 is CASSLGYNEQFF. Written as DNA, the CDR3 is TGTGCCAGCAGCTTAGGGTACAATGAGCAGTTCTTC.

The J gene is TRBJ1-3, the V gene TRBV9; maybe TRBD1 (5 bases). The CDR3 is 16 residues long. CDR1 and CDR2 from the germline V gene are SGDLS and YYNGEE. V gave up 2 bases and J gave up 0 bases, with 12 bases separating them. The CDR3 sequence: CASSVSLRGSGNTIYF. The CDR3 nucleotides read TGTGCCAGCAGCGTCTCCTTGAGGGGCTCTGGAAACACCATATATTTT.

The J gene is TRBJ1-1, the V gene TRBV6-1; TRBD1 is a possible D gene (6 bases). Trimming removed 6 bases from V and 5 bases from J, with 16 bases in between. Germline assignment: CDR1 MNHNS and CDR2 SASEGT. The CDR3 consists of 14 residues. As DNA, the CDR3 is TGTGCCAGCAGCTATTCAAACAGGGTTACTGAAGCTTTCTTT. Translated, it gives CASSYSNRVTEAFF.

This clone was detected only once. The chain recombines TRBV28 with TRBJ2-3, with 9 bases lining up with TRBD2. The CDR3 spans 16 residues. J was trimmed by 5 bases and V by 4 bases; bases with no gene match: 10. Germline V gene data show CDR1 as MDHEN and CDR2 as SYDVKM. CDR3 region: CASSSPGGRAVDTQYF. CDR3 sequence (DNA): TGTGCCAGCAGTTCCCCGGGCGGGAGGGCCGTAGATACGCAGTATTTT.

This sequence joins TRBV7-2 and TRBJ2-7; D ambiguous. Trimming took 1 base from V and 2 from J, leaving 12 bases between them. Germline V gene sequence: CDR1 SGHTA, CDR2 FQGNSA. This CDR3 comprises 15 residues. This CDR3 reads CASSLGGTGPYEQYF. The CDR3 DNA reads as TGTGCCAGCAGCTTAGGAGGAACCGGACCCTACGAGCAGTACTTC.

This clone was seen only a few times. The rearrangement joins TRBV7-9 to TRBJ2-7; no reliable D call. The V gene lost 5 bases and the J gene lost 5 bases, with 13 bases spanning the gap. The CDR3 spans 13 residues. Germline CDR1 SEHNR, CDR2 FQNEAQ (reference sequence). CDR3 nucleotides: TGTGCCAGCAGCCCAATCTTTTGGCACGAGCAGTACTTC. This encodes CASSPIFWHEQYF.

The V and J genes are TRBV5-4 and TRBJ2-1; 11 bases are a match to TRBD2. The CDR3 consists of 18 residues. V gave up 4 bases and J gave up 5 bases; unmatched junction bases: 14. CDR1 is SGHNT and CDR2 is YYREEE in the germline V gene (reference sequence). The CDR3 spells CASSPRGVAGGSDNEQFF. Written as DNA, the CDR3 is TGTGCCAGCAGCCCCAGGGGAGTAGCGGGAGGGTCGGACAATGAGCAGTTCTTC.

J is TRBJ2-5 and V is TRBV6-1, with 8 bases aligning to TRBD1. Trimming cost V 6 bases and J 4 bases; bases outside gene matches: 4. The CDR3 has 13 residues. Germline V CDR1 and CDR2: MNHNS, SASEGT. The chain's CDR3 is CASRNTGGETQYF. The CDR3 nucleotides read TGTGCCAGCAGGAACACAGGGGGAGAGACCCAGTACTTC.

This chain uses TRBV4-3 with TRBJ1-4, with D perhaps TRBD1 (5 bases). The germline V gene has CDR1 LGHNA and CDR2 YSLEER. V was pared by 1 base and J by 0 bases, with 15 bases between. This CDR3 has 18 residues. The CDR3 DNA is TGCGCCAGCAGCCAAGGTCCTGGGACGCCCACAACTAATGAAAAACTGTTTTTT. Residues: CASSQGPGTPTTNEKLFF.

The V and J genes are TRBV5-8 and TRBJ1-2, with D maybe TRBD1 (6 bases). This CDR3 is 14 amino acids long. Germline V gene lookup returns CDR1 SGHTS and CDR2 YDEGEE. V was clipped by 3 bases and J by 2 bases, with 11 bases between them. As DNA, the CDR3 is TGTGCCAGCAGCTGGGGCAGGGGCAACTATGGCTACACCTTC. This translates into CASSWGRGNYGYTF.

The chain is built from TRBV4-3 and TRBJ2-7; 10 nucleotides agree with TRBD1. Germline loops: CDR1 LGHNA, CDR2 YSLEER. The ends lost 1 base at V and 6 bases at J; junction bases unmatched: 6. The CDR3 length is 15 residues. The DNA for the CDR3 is TGCGCCAGCAGCCAAGTAGGGACAGGGGTAGGCGAGCAGTACTTC. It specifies CASSQVGTGVGEQYF.